This T cell receptor (beta chain) was sequenced during a study of T cell repertoires in cytomegalovirus infection. Study details: CMV epitopes used comprised recently identified HLA-C-restricted ones and well-studied HLA-B-restricted ones. Public TCR beta signatures marked donors with CMV infection and the matching HLA.

Deletions cut 2 bases from V and 6 bases from J, with 17 bases between. CDR3 size: 15 residues. Germline lookup yields CDR1 SGHAT and CDR2 FQNNGV. TCRdb independently ran MiXCR on the reads; one entry per CDR3 protein. The repertoire holds hundreds of thousands of distinct CDR3 sequences, with roughly 36% as singletons. This clonotype has a handful of counts. Its antigen is not known. The study, taken as a whole, reports: Summed frequency of public TCR beta families distinguished CMV carriers with the relevant HLA. Clonotypes of TCR beta that were HLA-C-restricted and CMV-specific dominated the ex vivo response.

Sequences were derived from cultured PBMCs, sampled from culture after CMV antigen stimulation. The rearrangement joins TRBV11-2 to TRBJ2-7, with D unclear. The sequence was obtained from a human donor in good health (CMV status not recorded). Some clones in this sample may be carry-over from other donors' samples. The CDR3 region has the DNA TGTGCCAGCAGCTTAAGTGGGCTCAGAGGTTCCGAGCAGTACTTC. The encoded protein is CASSLSGLRGSEQYF. The full variable domain, its missing parts supplied by reference TRBV11-2 and TRBJ2-7, is EAGVAQSPRYKIIEKRQSVAFWCNPISGHATLYWYQQILGQGPKLLIQFQNNGVVDDSQLPKDRFSAERLKGVDSTLKIQPAKLEDSAVYLCASSLSGLRGSEQYFGPGTRLTVT.